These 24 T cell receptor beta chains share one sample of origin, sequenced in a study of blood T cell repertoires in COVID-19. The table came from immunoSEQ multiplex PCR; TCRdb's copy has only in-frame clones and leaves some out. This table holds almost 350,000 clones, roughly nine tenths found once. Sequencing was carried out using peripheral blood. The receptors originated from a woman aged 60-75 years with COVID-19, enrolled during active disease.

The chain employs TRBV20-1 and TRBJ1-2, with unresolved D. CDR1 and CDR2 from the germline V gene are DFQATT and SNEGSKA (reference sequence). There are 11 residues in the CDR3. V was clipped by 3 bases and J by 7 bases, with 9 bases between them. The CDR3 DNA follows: TGCAGTGCTAGGGCCCTCTTTGGCTACACCTTC. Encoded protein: CSARALFGYTF.

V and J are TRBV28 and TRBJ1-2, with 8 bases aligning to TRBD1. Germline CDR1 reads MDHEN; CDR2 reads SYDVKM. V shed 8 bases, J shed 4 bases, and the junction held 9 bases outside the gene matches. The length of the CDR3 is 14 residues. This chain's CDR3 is CASFWAGGLYGYTF. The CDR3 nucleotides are TGTGCCAGCTTTTGGGCAGGGGGCCTCTATGGCTACACCTTC.

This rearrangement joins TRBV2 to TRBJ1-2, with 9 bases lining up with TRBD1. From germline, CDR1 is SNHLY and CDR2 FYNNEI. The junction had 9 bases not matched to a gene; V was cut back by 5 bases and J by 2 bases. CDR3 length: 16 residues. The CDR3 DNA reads TGTGCCAGCAGTCAGGACAGGGGCTTTTCAAACTATGGCTACACCTTC. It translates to CASSQDRGFSNYGYTF.

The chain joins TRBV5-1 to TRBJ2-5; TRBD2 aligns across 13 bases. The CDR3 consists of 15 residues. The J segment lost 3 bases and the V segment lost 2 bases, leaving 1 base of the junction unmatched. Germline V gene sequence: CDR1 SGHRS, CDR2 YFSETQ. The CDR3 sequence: CASSFGLAGEETQYF. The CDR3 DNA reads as TGCGCCAGCAGCTTTGGACTAGCGGGGGAAGAGACCCAGTACTTC. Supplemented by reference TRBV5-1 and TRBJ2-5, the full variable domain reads KAGVTQTPRYLIKTRGQQVTLSCSPISGHRSVSWYQQTPGQGLQFLFEYFSETQRNKGNFPGRFSGRQFSNSRSEMNVSTLELGDSALYLCASSFGLAGEETQYFGPGTRLLVL.

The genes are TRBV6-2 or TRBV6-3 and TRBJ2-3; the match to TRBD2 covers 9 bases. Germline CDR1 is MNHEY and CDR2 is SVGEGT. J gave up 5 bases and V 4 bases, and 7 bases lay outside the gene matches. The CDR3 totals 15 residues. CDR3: CASSWGGGARDTQYF. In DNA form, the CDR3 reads TGTGCCAGCAGTTGGGGCGGGGGGGCCAGAGATACGCAGTATTTT.

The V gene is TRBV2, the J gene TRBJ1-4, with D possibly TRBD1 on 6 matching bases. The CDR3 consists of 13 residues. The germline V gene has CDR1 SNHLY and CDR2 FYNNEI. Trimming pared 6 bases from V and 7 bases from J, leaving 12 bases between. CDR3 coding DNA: TGTGCCAGCAGGCAGGGGTTAGGTGAAAAACTGTTTTTT. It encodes CASRQGLGEKLFF.

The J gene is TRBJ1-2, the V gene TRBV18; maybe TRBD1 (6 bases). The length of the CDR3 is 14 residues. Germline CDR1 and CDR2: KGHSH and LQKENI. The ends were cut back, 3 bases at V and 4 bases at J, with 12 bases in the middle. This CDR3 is CASSPLGQIYGYTF. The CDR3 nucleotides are TGTGCCAGCTCACCTTTAGGACAGATCTATGGCTACACCTTC.

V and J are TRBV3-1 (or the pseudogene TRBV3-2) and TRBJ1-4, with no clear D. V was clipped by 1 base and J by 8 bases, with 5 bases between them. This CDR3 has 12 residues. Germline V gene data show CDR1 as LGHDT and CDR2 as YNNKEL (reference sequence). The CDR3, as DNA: TGTGCCAGCAGCCAAGTCCTAGAAAAACTGTTTTTT. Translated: CASSQVLEKLFF.

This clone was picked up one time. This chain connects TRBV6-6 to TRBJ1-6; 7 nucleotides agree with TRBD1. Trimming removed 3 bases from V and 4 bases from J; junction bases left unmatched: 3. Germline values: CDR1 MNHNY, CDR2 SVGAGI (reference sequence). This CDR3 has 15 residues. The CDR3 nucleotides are TGTGCCAGCAGTTATGGGACAGTGTATAATTCACCCCTCCACTTT. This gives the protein CASSYGTVYNSPLHF.

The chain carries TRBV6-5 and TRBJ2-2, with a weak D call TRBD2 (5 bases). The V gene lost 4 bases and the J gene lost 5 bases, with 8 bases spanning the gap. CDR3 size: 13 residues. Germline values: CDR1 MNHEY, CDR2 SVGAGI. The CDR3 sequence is CASSWRRTGELFF. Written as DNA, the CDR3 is TGTGCCAGCAGTTGGAGGCGAACCGGGGAGCTGTTTTTT.

CDR3 sequence reads: CSVDQGLNEKLFF. The CDR3 DNA reads as TGCAGCGTTGATCAGGGCCTTAATGAAAAACTGTTTTTT. The rearrangement uses TRBV29-1 and TRBJ1-4, with D possibly being TRBD1 (5 bases). CDR3 length: 13 amino acids. Trimming took 3 bases from V and 4 from J, leaving 9 bases between them. CDR1 is SQVTM, CDR2 ANQGSEA, per germline. Full variable domain (remainder filled in from reference TRBV29-1 and TRBJ1-4): SAVISQKPSRDICQRGTSLTIQCQVDSQVTMMFWYRQQPGQSLTLIATANQGSEATYESGFVIDKFPISRPNLTFSTLTVSNMSPEDSSIYLCSVDQGLNEKLFFGSGTQLSVL.

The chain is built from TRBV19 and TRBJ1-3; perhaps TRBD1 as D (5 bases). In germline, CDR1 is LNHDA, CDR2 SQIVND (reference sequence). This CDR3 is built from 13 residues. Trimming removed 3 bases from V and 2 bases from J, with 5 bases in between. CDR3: CASSMDTGNTIYF. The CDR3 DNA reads TGTGCCAGTAGTATGGACACTGGAAACACCATATATTTT.

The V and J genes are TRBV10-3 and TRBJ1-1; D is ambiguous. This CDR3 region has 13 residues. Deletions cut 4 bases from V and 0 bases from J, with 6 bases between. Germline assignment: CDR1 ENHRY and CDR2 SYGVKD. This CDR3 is CAISAQLNTEAFF. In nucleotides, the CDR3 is TGTGCCATCAGTGCACAGCTGAACACTGAAGCTTTCTTT.

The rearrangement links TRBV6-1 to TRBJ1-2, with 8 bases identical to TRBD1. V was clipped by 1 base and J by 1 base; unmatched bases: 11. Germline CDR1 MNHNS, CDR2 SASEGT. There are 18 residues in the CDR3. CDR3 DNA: TGTGCCAGCAGTGAAGGGACCGGGACAGGCTTTTTTAACTATGGCTACACCTTC. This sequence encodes CASSEGTGTGFFNYGYTF.

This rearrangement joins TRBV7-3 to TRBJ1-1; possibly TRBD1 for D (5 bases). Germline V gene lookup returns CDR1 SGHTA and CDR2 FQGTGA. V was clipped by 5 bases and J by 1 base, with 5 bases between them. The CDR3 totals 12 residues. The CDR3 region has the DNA TGTGCCAGCAGCGACAGGAACACTGAAGCTTTCTTT. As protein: CASSDRNTEAFF. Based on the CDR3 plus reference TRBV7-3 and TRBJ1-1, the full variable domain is GAGVSQTPSNKVTEKGKYVELRCDPISGHTALYWYRQSLGQGPEFLIYFQGTGAADDSGLPNDRFFAVRPEGSVSTLKIQRTERGDSAVYLCASSDRNTEAFFGQGTRLTVV.

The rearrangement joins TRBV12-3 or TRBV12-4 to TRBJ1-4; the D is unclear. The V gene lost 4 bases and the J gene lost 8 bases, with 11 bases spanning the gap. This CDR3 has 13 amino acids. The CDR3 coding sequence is TGTGCCAGCAGTTACATAGAGCGAGAAAAACTGTTTTTT. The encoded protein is CASSYIEREKLFF.

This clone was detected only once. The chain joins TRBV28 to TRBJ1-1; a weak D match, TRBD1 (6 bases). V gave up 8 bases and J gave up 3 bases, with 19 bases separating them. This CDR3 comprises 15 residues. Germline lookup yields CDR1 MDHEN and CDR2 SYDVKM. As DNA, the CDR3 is TGTGCCAGCGGTAAACAGGGCAAGAGGTACACTGAAGCTTTCTTT. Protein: CASGKQGKRYTEAFF.

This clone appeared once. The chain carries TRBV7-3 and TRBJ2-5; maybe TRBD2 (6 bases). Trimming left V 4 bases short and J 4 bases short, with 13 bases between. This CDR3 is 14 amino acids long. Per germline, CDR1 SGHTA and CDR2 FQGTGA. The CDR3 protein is CASSSFGGRETQYF. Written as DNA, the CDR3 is TGTGCCAGCAGCTCGTTCGGGGGTAGAGAGACCCAGTACTTC.

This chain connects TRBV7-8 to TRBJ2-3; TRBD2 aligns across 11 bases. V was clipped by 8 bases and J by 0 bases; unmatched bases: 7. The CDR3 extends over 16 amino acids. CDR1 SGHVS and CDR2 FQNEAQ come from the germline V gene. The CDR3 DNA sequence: TGTGCCAGCGGGCTAGCGGGAGGTGCTAGCACAGATACGCAGTATTTT. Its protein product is CASGLAGGASTDTQYF.

The CDR3 reads CASSLARPSGGFDEQFF. Here the CDR3 DNA reads TGTGCCAGCAGCTTAGCGCGCCCGAGCGGGGGGTTCGATGAGCAGTTCTTC. V is TRBV7-8 and J is TRBJ2-1, with TRBD2 matching 9 bases. There are 17 residues in the CDR3. CDR1 and CDR2 (germline): SGHVS, FQNEAQ. With 0 bases clipped from V and 8 bases from J, the junction kept 11 bases outside the gene matches.

The DNA for the CDR3 is TGTGCCAGCAGCGACAGGGCTACTGGAAACACCATATATTTT. It codes for CASSDRATGNTIYF. The chain has TRBV3-1 (or the pseudogene TRBV3-2) and TRBJ1-3; 7 nucleotides align to TRBD1. The germline V gene encodes CDR1 LGHDT and CDR2 YNNKEL (reference sequence). V was clipped by 5 bases and J by 2 bases; unmatched bases: 3. The CDR3 totals 14 residues.

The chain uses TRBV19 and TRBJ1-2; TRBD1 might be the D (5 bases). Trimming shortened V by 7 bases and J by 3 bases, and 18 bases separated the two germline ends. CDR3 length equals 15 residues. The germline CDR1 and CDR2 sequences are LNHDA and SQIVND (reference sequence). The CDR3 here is CASKGWTRGDYGYTF. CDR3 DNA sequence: TGTGCCAGTAAGGGATGGACACGAGGAGACTATGGCTACACCTTC.

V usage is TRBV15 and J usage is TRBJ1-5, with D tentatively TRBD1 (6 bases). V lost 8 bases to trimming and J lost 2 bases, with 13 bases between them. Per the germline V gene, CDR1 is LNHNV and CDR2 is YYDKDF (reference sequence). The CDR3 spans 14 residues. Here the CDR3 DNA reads TGTGCCACCGGGAGGGAGGGGGGCAATCAGCCCCAGCATTTT. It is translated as CATGREGGNQPQHF.

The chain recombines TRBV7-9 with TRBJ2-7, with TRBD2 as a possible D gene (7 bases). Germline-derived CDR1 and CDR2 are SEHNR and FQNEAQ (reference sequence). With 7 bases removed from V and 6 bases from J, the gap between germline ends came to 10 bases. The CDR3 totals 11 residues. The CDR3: CASNREGEQYF. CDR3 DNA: TGTGCCAGCAACAGGGAGGGCGAGCAGTACTTC.